This T cell receptor (beta chain) was identified in a study of cytomegalovirus exposure and HLA in healthy donors. The study, taken as a whole, reports: Analysis performed later showed TCR beta chains linked to HLA being more clonally expanded than equally common others. Highest at DRB1 and lowest at HLA-C, TCR association rates differed among HLA loci in a later analysis. According to the study, approximately 150 TCR beta chains were cytomegalovirus-associated.

A word on this clone: Its antigen remains unidentified.

60 Vbeta and 13 Jbeta primers were used in PCR. Assay: immunoSEQ multiplex PCR; the TCRdb copy retains only in-frame clones and omits some. Among some 76,000 clones listed, about four fifths were seen once. This receptor was obtained from a woman aged 40-49 years in good health and CMV-seropositive. The sample consisted of PBMCs.

The CDR3 here is CASSSRGNGYTF. The DNA for the CDR3 is TGTGCCAGCAGTTCCCGGGGGAATGGCTACACCTTC. The chain has TRBV27 and TRBJ1-2, with D possibly being TRBD1 (5 bases). Between the trimmed V and J ends, which lost 4 bases and 6 bases, there was a span of 9 bases. The CDR3 is made up of 12 amino acids. Per the germline V gene, CDR1 is MNHEY and CDR2 is SMNVEV (reference sequence).